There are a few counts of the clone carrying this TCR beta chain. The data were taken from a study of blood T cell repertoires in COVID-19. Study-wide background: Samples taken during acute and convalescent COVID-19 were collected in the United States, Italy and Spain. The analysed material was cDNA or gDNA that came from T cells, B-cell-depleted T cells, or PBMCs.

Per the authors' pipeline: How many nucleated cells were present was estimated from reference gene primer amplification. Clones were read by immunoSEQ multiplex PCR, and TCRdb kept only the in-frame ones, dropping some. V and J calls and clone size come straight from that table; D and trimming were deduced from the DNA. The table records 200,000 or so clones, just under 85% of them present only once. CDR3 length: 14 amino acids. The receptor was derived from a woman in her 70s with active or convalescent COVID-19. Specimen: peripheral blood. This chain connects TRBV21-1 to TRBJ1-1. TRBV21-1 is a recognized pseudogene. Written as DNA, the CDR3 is TGTGCCAGCAGCAAAACCGACGAGGAAACTGAAGCTTTCTTT. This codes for CASSKTDEETEAFF.